These 6 T cell receptor beta chains were all obtained from the same sample, sequenced in a study of T cell repertoires in aging, cancer and after chemotherapy. Peripheral blood genomic DNA, not sorted cells or RNA, was the template. Rearranged V-D-J TRB sequences were amplified with a mixed TRB-A/B primer pool. TCRdb itself ran the multiplex PCR reads through MiXCR, one entry per CDR3 protein. Among about 8,700 distinct CDR3 sequences listed, approximately 30% were seen once. The specimen sequenced was blood. The receptors come from a human donor in good health.

By sample fraction, this clonotype is medium-sized (0.01 to 0.1%). The V gene is TRBV6-5, the J gene TRBJ2-7; the match to TRBD1 covers 9 bases. The germline CDR1 and CDR2 sequences are MNHEY and SVGAGI. The CDR3 spans 15 residues. Trimming at V came to 5 bases and at J to 4 bases, leaving 9 bases not matched to a gene. CDR3 amino acids: CASSAAGTGRYEQYF. The CDR3 DNA reads TGTGCCAGCAGTGCAGCCGGGACAGGGAGATACGAGCAGTACTTC.

This chain links TRBV11-1 with TRBJ1-4; D uncertain. The ends were cut back, 6 bases at V and 6 bases at J, with 17 bases in the middle. The CDR3 covers 15 residues. Germline V gene data show CDR1 as SGHAT and CDR2 as FQDESV (reference sequence). In DNA, the CDR3 is TGTGCCAGCAGTCCAACGCAGTATCCTGATGAAAAACTGTTTTTT. Its translation: CASSPTQYPDEKLFF.

A few counts support this clonotype. The rearrangement links TRBV6-5 to TRBJ2-2, with 7 bases that match TRBD1. Germline V lookup: CDR1 MNHEY, CDR2 SVGAGI. With V trimmed by 6 bases and J by 4 bases, 11 bases remained unmatched. This CDR3 comprises 16 residues. CDR3 sequence (DNA): TGTGCCAGCAGCTATACCTCCGACAGGGCCACCGGGGAGCTGTTTTTT. Translation: CASSYTSDRATGELFF.

V usage is TRBV6-6 and J usage is TRBJ1-1; D possibly corresponds to TRBD1 (5 bases). This CDR3 has 16 residues. Germline lookup yields CDR1 MNHNY and CDR2 SVGAGI (reference sequence). With 2 bases removed from V and 4 bases from J, the gap between germline ends came to 17 bases. The CDR3 loop reads CASSYPRGGVSTEAFF. The CDR3, as DNA: TGTGCCAGCAGTTACCCCCGGGGGGGGGTGAGCACTGAAGCTTTCTTT.

This clonotype showed up just a few times. This rearrangement joins TRBV19 to TRBJ2-6; tentatively, D is TRBD2 (6 bases). The length of the CDR3 is 16 residues. V lost 5 bases, J lost 0 bases, and 11 bases lay in between. Looked up from germline, CDR1 is LNHDA and CDR2 is SQIVND (reference sequence). The CDR3 region is CASSVGLTSGANVLTF. DNA of the CDR3: TGTGCCAGTAGTGTGGGACTGACCTCTGGGGCCAACGTCCTGACTTTC.

This chain links TRBV28 with TRBJ2-7; no firm D call. Germline V gene lookup returns CDR1 MDHEN and CDR2 SYDVKM. This CDR3 has 16 amino acids. Deletions cut 2 bases from V and 0 bases from J, with 14 bases between. In DNA, the CDR3 is TGTGCCAGCAGTTTAACCGGAAGGCCCGGCTCCTACGAGCAGTACTTC. Translation: CASSLTGRPGSYEQYF.